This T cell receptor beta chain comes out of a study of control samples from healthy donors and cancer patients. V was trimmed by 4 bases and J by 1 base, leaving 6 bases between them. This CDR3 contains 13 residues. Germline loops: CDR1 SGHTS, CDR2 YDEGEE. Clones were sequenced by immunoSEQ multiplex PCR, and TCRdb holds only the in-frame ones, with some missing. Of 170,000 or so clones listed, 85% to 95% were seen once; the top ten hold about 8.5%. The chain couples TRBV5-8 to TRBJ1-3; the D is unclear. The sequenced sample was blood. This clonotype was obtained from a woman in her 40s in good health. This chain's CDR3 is CASSGISGNTIYF. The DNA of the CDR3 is TGTGCCAGCAGCGGGATTTCTGGAAACACCATATATTTT.